This record looks at one TCR beta chain sequence and its context. Antigen specificity is unknown. The data were produced by immunoSEQ multiplex PCR, yet TCRdb's version contains in-frame clones alone and is incomplete. The sample has fewer than 130,000 clones, nearly 90% seen once. The CDR3 has 15 amino acids. Between the trimmed V and J ends, which lost 3 bases and 2 bases, there was a span of 13 bases. Germline CDR1 and CDR2: SGHTA and FQGNSA. These data originate in a study of T cell responses to AZD1222 COVID-19 vaccine. Findings and limits, study-wide: Mostly white British, mostly female donors; authors suggested clonal diversity may be underestimated. Breadth and depth of Spike-specific TCRs rose after two AZD1222 doses. Spike-wide coverage was observed for vaccine-associated CD4 TCRs, with dominant responses at 160-218 and 743-854.

The chain uses TRBV7-2 and TRBJ2-5; no clear D. The receptor was isolated from an adult in good health. This specimen consisted of peripheral blood, obtained on day 0 of AZD1222 vaccination. The CDR3 DNA follows: TGTGCCAGCAGCTTTATACGGTCCGAACAAGAGACCCAGTACTTC. Translated: CASSFIRSEQETQYF.